The sequence of this T cell receptor beta chain was determined in a study of cytomegalovirus exposure and HLA in healthy donors. Whole-study context: The 120 validation repertoires and the roughly 700 first-cohort repertoires shared a platform, a later analysis reported.

TCRdb keeps only in-frame clones here, not all; method: immunoSEQ multiplex PCR. The sample holds about 190,000 clones, about 82% seen once. This clone was recorded a few times. Germline CDR1 is GTSNPN and CDR2 is SVGIG (reference sequence). This CDR3 spans 13 amino acids. V was shortened by 6 bases and J by 4 bases, with 15 bases between the two germline ends. The specimen was PBMCs. This chain uses TRBV30 with TRBJ1-2; D is unresolved. The source of this sequence is a woman under 30 in good health and CMV-seronegative. CDR3 nucleotides: TGTGCCTGCTCACAGACGCAGAGCTATGGCTACACCTTC. Translated: CACSQTQSYGYTF.